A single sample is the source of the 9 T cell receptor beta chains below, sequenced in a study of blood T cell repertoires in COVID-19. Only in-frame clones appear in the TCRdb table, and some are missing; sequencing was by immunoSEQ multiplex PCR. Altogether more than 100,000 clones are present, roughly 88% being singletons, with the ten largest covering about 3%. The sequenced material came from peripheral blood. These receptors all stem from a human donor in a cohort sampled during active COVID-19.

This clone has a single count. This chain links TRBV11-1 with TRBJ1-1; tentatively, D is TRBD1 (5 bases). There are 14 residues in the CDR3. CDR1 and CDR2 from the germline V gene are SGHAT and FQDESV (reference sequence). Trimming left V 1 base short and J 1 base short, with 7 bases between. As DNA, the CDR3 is TGTGCCAGCAGCTTAGGTAGGGGGAACACTGAAGCTTTCTTT. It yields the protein CASSLGRGNTEAFF.

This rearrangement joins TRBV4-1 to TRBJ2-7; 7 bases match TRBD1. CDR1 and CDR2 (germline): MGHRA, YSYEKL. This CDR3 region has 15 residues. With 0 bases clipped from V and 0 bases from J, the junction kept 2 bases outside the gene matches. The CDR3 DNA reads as TGCGCCAGCAGCCAAGAAGCAGGGGGCTCCTACGAGCAGTACTTC. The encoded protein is CASSQEAGGSYEQYF.

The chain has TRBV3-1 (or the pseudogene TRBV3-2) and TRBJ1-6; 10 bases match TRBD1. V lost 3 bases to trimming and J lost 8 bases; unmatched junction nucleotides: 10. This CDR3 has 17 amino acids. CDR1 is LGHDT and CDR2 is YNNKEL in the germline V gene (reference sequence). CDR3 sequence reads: CASSQLWGGQGYSPLHF. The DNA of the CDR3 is TGTGCCAGCAGCCAGTTATGGGGGGGACAGGGGTATTCACCCCTCCACTTT.

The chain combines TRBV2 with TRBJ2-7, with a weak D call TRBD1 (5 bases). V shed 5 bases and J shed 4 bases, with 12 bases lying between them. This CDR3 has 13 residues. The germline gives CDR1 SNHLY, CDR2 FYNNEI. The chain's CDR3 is CASSRQGSYEQYF. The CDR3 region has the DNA TGTGCCAGCAGTCGCCAGGGCTCGTACGAGCAGTACTTC.

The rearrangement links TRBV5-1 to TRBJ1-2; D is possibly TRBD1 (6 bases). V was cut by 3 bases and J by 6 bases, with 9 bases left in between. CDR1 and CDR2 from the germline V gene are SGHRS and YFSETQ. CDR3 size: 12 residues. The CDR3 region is CASSSAGDGYTF. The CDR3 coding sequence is TGCGCCAGCAGCTCCGCAGGGGATGGCTACACCTTC.

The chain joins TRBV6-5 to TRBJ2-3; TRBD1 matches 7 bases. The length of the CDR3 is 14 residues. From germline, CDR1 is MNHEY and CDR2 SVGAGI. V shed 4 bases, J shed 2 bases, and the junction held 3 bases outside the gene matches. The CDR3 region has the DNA TGTGCCAGCAGTTTCGACAGGGACACAGATACGCAGTATTTT. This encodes CASSFDRDTDTQYF.

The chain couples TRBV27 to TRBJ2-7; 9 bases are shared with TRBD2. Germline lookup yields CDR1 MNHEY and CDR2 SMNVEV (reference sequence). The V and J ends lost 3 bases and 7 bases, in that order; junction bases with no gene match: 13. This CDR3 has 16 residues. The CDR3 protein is CASSFDRDSGRREQYF. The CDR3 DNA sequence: TGTGCCAGCAGTTTTGATAGAGATAGCGGGAGAAGAGAGCAGTACTTC.

The CDR3 here is CASSYRLGTSGGAETQYF. The CDR3 nucleotides read TGTGCCAGCAGCTATCGGCTAGGGACTAGCGGGGGGGCGGAGACCCAGTACTTC. The chain recombines TRBV7-2 with TRBJ2-5; 16 bases align to TRBD2. Per the germline V gene, CDR1 is SGHTA and CDR2 is FQGNSA. The CDR3 extends over 18 amino acids. V lost 4 bases and J lost 5; bases outside the gene matches: 10.

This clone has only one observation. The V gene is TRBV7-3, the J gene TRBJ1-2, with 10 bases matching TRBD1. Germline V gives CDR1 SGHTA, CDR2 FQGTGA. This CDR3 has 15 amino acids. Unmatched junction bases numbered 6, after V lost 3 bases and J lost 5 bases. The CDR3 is CASSLTGGGDYGYTF. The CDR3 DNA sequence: TGTGCCAGCAGCTTGACAGGGGGCGGCGATTATGGCTACACCTTC.